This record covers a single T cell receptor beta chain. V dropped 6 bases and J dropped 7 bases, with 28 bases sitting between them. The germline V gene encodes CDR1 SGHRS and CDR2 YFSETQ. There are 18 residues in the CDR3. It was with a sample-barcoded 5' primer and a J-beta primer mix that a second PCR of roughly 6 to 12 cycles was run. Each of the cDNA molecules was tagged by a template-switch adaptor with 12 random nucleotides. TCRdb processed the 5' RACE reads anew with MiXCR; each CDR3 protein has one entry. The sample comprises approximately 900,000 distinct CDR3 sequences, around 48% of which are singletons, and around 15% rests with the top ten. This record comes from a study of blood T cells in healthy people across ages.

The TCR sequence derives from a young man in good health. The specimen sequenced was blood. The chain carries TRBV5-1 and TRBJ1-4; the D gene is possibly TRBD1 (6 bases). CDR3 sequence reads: CASTPRAQGGVKGEKLFF. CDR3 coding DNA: TGCGCCAGCACCCCCAGGGCACAGGGAGGAGTGAAGGGTGAAAAACTGTTTTTT.